This T cell receptor (beta chain) was identified during a study of blood T cells in healthy people across ages. Details on this clonotype: Its antigen remains unknown.

A J-beta primer mix and a sample-barcoded 5' primer were used in a second PCR of roughly 6 to 11 cycles. TCRdb reanalysed the 5' RACE reads using MiXCR and keeps one entry per CDR3 protein. The data show fewer than 950,000 distinct CDR3 sequences, about 53% seen once. Germline loops: CDR1 MNHEY, CDR2 SVGAGI. V dropped 5 bases and J dropped 2 bases, with 19 bases sitting between them. The CDR3 totals 17 residues. Study-wide points: The study lacked donor CMV status, which possibly confounded expanded clonotype changes. A strong correlation was seen between TCR beta diversity and naive T cell percentage.

The rearrangement joins TRBV6-5 to TRBJ1-5; tentative D call: TRBD1 (5 bases). The sequence came from an elderly man in good health. Input material: blood. The CDR3 region has the DNA TGTGCCAGCAGTCACCTCCCAGGGCCCGGGGGCAATCAGCCCCAGCATTTT. Amino acids: CASSHLPGPGGNQPQHF.